Listed here are 12 T cell receptor beta chains from one sample, sequenced in a study of glioma-infiltrating T cells after dendritic cell vaccination (TCRdb year 2016). The library came from the immunoSEQ multiplex PCR assay. Not all clones reach the TCRdb copy of this immuneACCESS table, which keeps in-frame sequences only. Checked studies attribute under half of the gap to unresolved V genes and leave the rest unexplained. The sample table shows just under 85,000 clones, and approximately 90% are seen once. The top ten clones comprise approximately 2.9% of the sample. Sequenced here: blood, sampled before dendritic cell vaccination. The receptors originated from a human donor with glioblastoma.

The chain carries TRBV2 and TRBJ1-4, with unresolved D. This CDR3 has 12 residues. Trimming cost V 2 bases and J 15 bases, with 13 bases left between them. Germline loops: CDR1 SNHLY, CDR2 FYNNEI. The CDR3 nucleotides read TGTGCCAGCAGTGAATTGGCCTCACGGGTGTTTTTT. Its protein product is CASSELASRVFF.

The chain recombines TRBV20-1 with TRBJ2-1, with D possibly being TRBD2 (6 bases). CDR3 length: 10 residues. Trimming took 5 bases from V and 14 from J, leaving 13 bases between them. Per germline, CDR1 DFQATT and CDR2 SNEGSKA (reference sequence). The CDR3: CSASLGLEFF. Written as DNA, the CDR3 is TGCAGTGCTTCTCTGGGACTTGAGTTCTTC.

The chain couples TRBV18 to TRBJ1-5; D unclear. This CDR3 is 16 amino acids long. The V end lost 3 bases, the J end lost 6 bases, and 18 bases lay between the germline ends. In germline, CDR1 is KGHSH, CDR2 LQKENI. CDR3 residues: CASSPPGEGGSQPQHF. CDR3 bases: TGTGCCAGCTCACCGCCTGGGGAGGGTGGTTCTCAGCCCCAGCATTTT.

The CDR3 DNA is TGTGCCAGCACCCAAAAGGATAAGGGACAGGGGCGCGAGCAGTACTTC. Translated: CASTQKDKGQGREQYF. The V gene is TRBV27, the J gene TRBJ2-7, with 10 bases matching TRBD1. Germline CDR1 reads MNHEY; CDR2 reads SMNVEV (reference sequence). The CDR3 runs to 16 residues. V lost 7 bases, J lost 6 bases, and 15 bases stayed unmatched.

V and J are TRBV20-1 and TRBJ1-2, with 8 positions matching TRBD1. Germline CDR1 and CDR2: DFQATT and SNEGSKA (reference sequence). The V gene end was trimmed by 3 bases and the J gene end by 12 bases; junction bases not matched to a gene: 6. The CDR3 is 11 residues long. As DNA, the CDR3 is TGCAGTGCTAGGGGACAGGCCAGGCACACCTTC. As protein: CSARGQARHTF.

This chain connects TRBV5-4 to TRBJ2-7; the match to TRBD2 covers 10 bases. The CDR3 spans 16 residues. Germline V gene lookup returns CDR1 SGHNT and CDR2 YYREEE (reference sequence). The junction had 8 bases not matched to a gene; V was cut back by 5 bases and J by 0 bases. CDR3 residues: CASRDTSGVNSYEQYF. In DNA, the CDR3 is TGTGCCAGCAGGGATACTAGCGGGGTTAACTCCTACGAGCAGTACTTC.

The rearrangement joins TRBV10-3 to TRBJ2-1; 10 nucleotides align to TRBD2. This CDR3 is 15 amino acids long. J gave up 2 bases and V 3 bases, and 1 base lay outside the gene matches. Per germline, CDR1 ENHRY and CDR2 SYGVKD. CDR3 DNA: TGTGCCATCAGTGATCTAGCGGGAGCCTACAATGAGCAGTTCTTC. Residues: CAISDLAGAYNEQFF.

The chain couples TRBV7-8 to TRBJ2-7; 8 nucleotides align to TRBD1. The germline V gene encodes CDR1 SGHVS and CDR2 FQNEAQ. V was clipped by 2 bases and J by 0 bases; unmatched bases: 6. The CDR3 loop spans 16 amino acids. The CDR3: CASSLLIGQGSYEQYF. In nucleotides, the CDR3 is TGTGCCAGCAGCTTACTCATCGGACAGGGCTCCTACGAGCAGTACTTC.

This chain uses TRBV9 with TRBJ2-1, with 13 bases aligning to TRBD2. Germline CDR1 SGDLS, CDR2 YYNGEE. The trim removed 4 bases at V and 3 bases at J, leaving 7 bases unmatched. The CDR3 sequence is 17 residues long. CDR3 loop: CASSTPLAGGRYNEQFF. CDR3 nucleotides: TGTGCCAGCAGCACACCACTAGCGGGAGGGCGCTACAATGAGCAGTTCTTC. Complete variable domain (other parts from reference TRBV9 and TRBJ2-1): DSGVTQTPKHLITATGQRVTLRCSPRSGDLSVYWYQQSLDQGLQFLIQYYNGEERAKGNILERFSAQQFPDLHSELNLSSLELGDSALYFCASSTPLAGGRYNEQFFGPGTRLTVL.

As regards this clone: Other DNA sequences in the same sample also yield this CDR3. The rearrangement uses TRBV7-2 and TRBJ2-5, with D perhaps matching TRBD2 (6 bases). The V end lost 2 bases, the J end lost 5 bases, and 12 bases lay between the germline ends. CDR1 is SGHTA and CDR2 is FQGNSA in the germline V gene. CDR3 length equals 14 residues. This CDR3 is CASSLTSGQETQYF. CDR3 nucleotide sequence: TGTGCCAGCAGCTTAACCAGCGGGCAGGAGACCCAGTACTTC.

This clone appeared once. The chain combines TRBV7-8 with TRBJ2-1, with 11 bases matching TRBD2. V trimming: 1 base; J trimming: 1 base; junction bases outside the gene matches: 6. The CDR3 is made up of 18 amino acids. Germline CDR1 SGHVS, CDR2 FQNEAQ. The CDR3 is CASSLEAASGRSYNEQFF. In nucleotides, the CDR3 is TGTGCCAGCAGCTTAGAGGCCGCTAGCGGGAGGTCCTACAATGAGCAGTTCTTC. Filled out from reference TRBV7-8 and TRBJ2-1, the complete variable domain reads GAGVSQSPRYKVAKRGQDVALRCDPISGHVSLFWYQQALGQGPEFLTYFQNEAQLDKSGLPSDRFFAERPEGSVSTLKIQRTQQEDSAVYLCASSLEAASGRSYNEQFFGPGTRLTVL.

The chain has TRBV12-5 and TRBJ2-2, with TRBD2 as a possible D gene (6 bases). There are 17 residues in the CDR3. V lost 3 bases and J lost 8, with 22 bases in between. Germline values: CDR1 LGHNT, CDR2 FRNRAP. This CDR3 reads CASGFGVAGGTTGELFF. DNA of the CDR3: TGTGCTAGTGGTTTTGGTGTTGCTGGCGGGACCACGGGGGAGCTGTTTTTT.